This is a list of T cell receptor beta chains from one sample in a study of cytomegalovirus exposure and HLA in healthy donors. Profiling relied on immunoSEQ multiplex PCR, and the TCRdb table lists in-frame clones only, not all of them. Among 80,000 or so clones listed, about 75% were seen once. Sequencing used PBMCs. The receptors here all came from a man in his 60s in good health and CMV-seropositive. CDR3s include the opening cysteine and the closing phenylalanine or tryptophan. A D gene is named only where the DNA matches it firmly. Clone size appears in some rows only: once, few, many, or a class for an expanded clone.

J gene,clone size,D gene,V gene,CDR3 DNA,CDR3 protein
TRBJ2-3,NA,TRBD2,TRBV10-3,TGTGCCATCAGTGATCTAGCGGGAGCCCCCCCAGATACGCAGTATTTT,CAISDLAGAPPDTQYF
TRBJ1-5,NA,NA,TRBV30,TGTGCCTGGAGTGGACAGCCGGGCAATCAGCCCCAGCATTTT,CAWSGQPGNQPQHF
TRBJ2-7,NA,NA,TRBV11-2,TGTGCCAGCAGCCCTACAGGGTTCGAGCAGTACTTC,CASSPTGFEQYF
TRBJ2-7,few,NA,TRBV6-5,TGTGCCAGCAGTGCGGGGTTATGGTACGAGCAGTACTTC,CASSAGLWYEQYF
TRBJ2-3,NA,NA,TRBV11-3,TGTGCCAGCAGCTTAGAATCGGGGGGCCCCAGGGATACGCAGTATTTT,CASSLESGGPRDTQYF
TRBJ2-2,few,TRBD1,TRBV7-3,TGTGCCAGCAGCTCCCTCAGGGGGCGCGGCACCGGGGAGCTGTTTTTT,CASSSLRGRGTGELFF
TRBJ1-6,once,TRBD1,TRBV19,TGTGCCAGTAGAAGTCAAATGGGGACAGGGGTTAATTCACCCCTCCACTTT,CASRSQMGTGVNSPLHF
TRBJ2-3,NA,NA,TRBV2,TGTGCCAGCAGTGAATCTAGCCGACTCACAGATACGCAGTATTTT,CASSESSRLTDTQYF
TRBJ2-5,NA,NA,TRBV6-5,TGTGCCAGCAGTTACGGGAGCGGTTCAGAGACCCAGTACTTC,CASSYGSGSETQYF
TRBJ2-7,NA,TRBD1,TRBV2,TGTGCCAGCAGCTCGGGACAGGGCGACTACGAGCAGTACTTC,CASSSGQGDYEQYF
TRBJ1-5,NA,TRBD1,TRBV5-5,TGTGCCAGCAGCTTGGAGTTGACAGGGTACGAACAGCCCCAGCATTTT,CASSLELTGYEQPQHF
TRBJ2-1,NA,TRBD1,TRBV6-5,TGTGCCAGCAGTCAGGGACAGGGGGTATACAATGAGCAGTTCTTC,CASSQGQGVYNEQFF
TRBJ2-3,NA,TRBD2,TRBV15,TGTGCCACCAGCAGAGATCGCGCGGGAGCTAGCACAGATACGCAGTATTTT,CATSRDRAGASTDTQYF
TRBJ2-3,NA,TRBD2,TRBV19,TGTGCCAGTAGTATAGGCACGACTAGCGGGGGATGGGGGGATACGCAGTATTTT,CASSIGTTSGGWGDTQYF
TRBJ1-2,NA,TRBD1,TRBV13,TGTGCCAGCAGTTTCGGGACAGGAAACTATGGCTACACCTTC,CASSFGTGNYGYTF
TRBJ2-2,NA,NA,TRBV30,TGTGCCTGGAGCCCAGGGGCGGGCGGGGAGCTGTTTTTT,CAWSPGAGGELFF
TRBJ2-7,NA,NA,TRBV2,TGTGCCAGCAGTGAAGCGCTTCCAGGTTTCTCCTACGAGCAGTACTTC,CASSEALPGFSYEQYF
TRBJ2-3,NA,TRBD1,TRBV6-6,TGTGCCAGCAGCCAAACAGGGGGCGCGGGAGATACGCAGTATTTT,CASSQTGGAGDTQYF